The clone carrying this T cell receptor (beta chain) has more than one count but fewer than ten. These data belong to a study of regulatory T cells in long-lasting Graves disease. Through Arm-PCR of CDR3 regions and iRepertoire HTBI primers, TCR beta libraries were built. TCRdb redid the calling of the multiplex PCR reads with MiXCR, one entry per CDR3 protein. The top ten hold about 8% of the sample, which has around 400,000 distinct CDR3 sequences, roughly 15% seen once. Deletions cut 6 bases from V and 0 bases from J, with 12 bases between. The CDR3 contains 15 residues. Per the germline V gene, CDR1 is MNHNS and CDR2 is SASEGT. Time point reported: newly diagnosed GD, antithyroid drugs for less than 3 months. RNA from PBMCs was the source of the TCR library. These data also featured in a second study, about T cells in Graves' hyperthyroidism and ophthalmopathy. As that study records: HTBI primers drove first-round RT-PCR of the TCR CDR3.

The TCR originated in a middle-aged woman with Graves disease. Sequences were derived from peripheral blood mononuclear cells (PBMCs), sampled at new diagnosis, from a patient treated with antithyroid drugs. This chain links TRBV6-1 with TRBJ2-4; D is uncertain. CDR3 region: CASSSHSLAKNIQYF. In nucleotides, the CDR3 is TGTGCCAGCAGCAGTCATTCTCTAGCCAAAAACATTCAGTACTTC.